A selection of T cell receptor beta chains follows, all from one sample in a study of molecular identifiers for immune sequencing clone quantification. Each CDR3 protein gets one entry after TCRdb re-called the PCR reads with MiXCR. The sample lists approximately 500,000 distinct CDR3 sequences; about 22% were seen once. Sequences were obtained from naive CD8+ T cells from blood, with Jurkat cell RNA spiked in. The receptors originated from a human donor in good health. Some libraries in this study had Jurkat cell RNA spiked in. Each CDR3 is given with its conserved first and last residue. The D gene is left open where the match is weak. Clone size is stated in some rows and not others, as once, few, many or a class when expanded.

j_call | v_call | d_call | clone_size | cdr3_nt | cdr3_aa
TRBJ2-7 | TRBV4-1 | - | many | TGCGCCAGCAGCCAAGATCCGAAGAACGAGCAGTACTTC | CASSQDPKNEQYF
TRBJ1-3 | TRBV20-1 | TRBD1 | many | TGCAGTGCTAGAGATTGGGACAGGTCTGGAAACACCATATATTTT | CSARDWDRSGNTIYF
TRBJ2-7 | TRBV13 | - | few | TGTGCCAGCAGCTTACCTATACAGGGTGCCTACGAGCAGTACTTC | CASSLPIQGAYEQYF
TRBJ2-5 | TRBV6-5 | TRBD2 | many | TGTGCCAGCAGTTACTCATGGGGGGGAGAGACCCAGTACTTC | CASSYSWGGETQYF
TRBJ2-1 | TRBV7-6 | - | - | TGTGCCAGCACCTTCGGGCCAGACTCGTACAATGAGCAGTTCTTC | CASTFGPDSYNEQFF
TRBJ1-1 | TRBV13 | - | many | TGTGCCAGCAGCTCCCGCTATGAGAACACTGAAGCTTTCTTT | CASSSRYENTEAFF
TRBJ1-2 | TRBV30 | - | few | TGTGCCTGGGGCGACGGGGGTTGGGGCTACACCTTC | CAWGDGGWGYTF
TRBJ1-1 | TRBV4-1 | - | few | TGCGCCAGCAGCCAAGAGAGGTTAAACACTGAAGCTTTCTTT | CASSQERLNTEAFF
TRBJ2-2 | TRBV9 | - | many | TGTGCCAGCAGCGCCGGGTATGGCGCCGGGGAGCTGTTTTTT | CASSAGYGAGELFF
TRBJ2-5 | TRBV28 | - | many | TGTGCCAGCAGTACGGACAGATGGCAAGAGACCCAGTACTTC | CASSTDRWQETQYF
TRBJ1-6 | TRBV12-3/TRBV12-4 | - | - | TGTGCCAGCAGCCTCTATAATTCACCCCTCCACTTT | CASSLYNSPLHF
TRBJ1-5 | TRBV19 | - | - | TGTGCCAGTAAGTGGGCCCACAATCAGCCCCAGCATTTT | CASKWAHNQPQHF
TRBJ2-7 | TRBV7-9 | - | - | TGTGCCAGCAGCTTTCAGACCTCCACCTACGAGCAGTACTTC | CASSFQTSTYEQYF
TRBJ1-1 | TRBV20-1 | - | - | TGCAGTGCTAGAACCAGAGAAGGATTCATGAACACTGAAGCTTTCTTT | CSARTREGFMNTEAFF
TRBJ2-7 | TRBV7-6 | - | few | TGTGCCAGCAGCTTAGACGACAGGATTATGTACGAGCAGTACTTC | CASSLDDRIMYEQYF
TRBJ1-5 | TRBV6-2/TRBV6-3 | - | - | TGTGCCAGCAGTTATTTTGGGGGCGTAGGTCAGCCCCAGCATTTT | CASSYFGGVGQPQHF
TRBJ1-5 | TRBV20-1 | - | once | TGCAGTGCTGGAGCCCTAAGGCGGGACGTGGGGGGCCGGCAGCCCCAGCATTTT | CSAGALRRDVGGRQPQHF
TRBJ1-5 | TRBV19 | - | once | TGTGCCAGTACCATGGGCAATCAGCCCCAGCATTTT | CASTMGNQPQHF
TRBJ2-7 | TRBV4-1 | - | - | TGCGCCAGCAGCCAAGAGTATTTCTCCCACCCCTACGAGCAGTACTTC | CASSQEYFSHPYEQYF
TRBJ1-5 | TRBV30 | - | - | TGTGCCTGGAGCCCCCCGGACAGTAGCAATCAGCCCCAGCATTTT | CAWSPPDSSNQPQHF
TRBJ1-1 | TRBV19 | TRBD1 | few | TGTGCCAGTACCCTGGGGACAGGGAACACTGAAGCTTTCTTT | CASTLGTGNTEAFF
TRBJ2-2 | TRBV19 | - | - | TGTGCCAGTAGTTCAAGTAGCGGCACCGGGGAGCTGTTTTTT | CASSSSSGTGELFF
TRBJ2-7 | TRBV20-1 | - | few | TGCAGTGCTAGAGTGGCGGGGGCGAGCTCCTACGAGCAGTACTTC | CSARVAGASSYEQYF
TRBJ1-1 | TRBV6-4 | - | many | TGTGCCAGCAGGAAGACAGCGAACACTGAAGCTTTCTTT | CASRKTANTEAFF
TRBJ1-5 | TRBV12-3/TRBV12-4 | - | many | TGTGCCAGCAGTTCCACGGGCGCGCAGCCCCAGCATTTT | CASSSTGAQPQHF
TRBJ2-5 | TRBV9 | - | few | TGTGCCAGCGGCGTATCCCCCCGGACGTACCAAGAGACCCAGTACTTC | CASGVSPRTYQETQYF
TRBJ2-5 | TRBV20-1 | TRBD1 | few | TGCAGTGCTAGAGATACAGGGGGCGCGGAGACCCAGTACTTC | CSARDTGGAETQYF
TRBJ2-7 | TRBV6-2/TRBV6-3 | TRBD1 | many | TGTGCCAGCGACAGGGGGGCTTACTACGAGCAGTACTTC | CASDRGAYYEQYF
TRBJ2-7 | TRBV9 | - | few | TGTGCCAGCAGCGTAGAACGGGAGACTAGCTACGAGCAGTACTTC | CASSVERETSYEQYF
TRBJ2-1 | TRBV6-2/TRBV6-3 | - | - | TGTGCCAGCAGTTTCTCGATGGGCGACAATGAGCAGTTCTTC | CASSFSMGDNEQFF
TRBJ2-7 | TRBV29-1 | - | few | TGCAGCGTTGGTAAGGGCTACGAGCAGTACTTC | CSVGKGYEQYF
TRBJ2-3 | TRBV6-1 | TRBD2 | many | TGTGCCAGCAGTGAATGGGAGGGTAGTACGCAGTATTTT | CASSEWEGSTQYF
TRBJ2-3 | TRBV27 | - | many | TGTGCCAGCAGTCTGAACTACCCAGATACGCAGTATTTT | CASSLNYPDTQYF
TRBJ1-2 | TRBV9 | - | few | TGTGCCAGCAGCTCCCCCGCCGAAGCATTTGGGTACACCTTC | CASSSPAEAFGYTF
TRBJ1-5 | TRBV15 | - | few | TGTGCCACCAGCATAGACAGGAGCAATCAGCCCCAGCATTTT | CATSIDRSNQPQHF
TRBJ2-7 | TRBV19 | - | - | TGTGCCAGTACCCTGGGGCAGGGACCCTCCTACGAGCAGTACTTC | CASTLGQGPSYEQYF
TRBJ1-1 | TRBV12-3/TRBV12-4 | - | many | TGTGCCAGCAGTTTGGGCAGGGCTTGGTCGACTGAAGCTTTCTTT | CASSLGRAWSTEAFF
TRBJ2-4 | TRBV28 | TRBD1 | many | TGTGCCAGCAGTTTTTCACAGGGGGCGACCAAAAACATTCAGTACTTC | CASSFSQGATKNIQYF
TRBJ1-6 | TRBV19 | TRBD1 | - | TGTGCCAGTAGTATCCAGGGACAGGGATATTCACCCCTCCACTTT | CASSIQGQGYSPLHF
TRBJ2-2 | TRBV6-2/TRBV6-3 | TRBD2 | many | TGTGCCAGCAGACCTACTAGCGGGAGGGCCCCGAACACCGGGGAGCTGTTTTTT | CASRPTSGRAPNTGELFF
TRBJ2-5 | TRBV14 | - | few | TGTGCCAGCAGCCCCTGGGGGCAAGAGACCCAGTACTTC | CASSPWGQETQYF
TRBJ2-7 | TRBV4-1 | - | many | TGCGCCAGCAGCCAAGACCTGGGACACTACTACGAGCAGTACTTC | CASSQDLGHYYEQYF
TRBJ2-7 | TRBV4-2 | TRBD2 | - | TGTGCCAGCAGCCAGGAGCTCAGCGGGATCAGAGGCTACGAGCAGTACTTC | CASSQELSGIRGYEQYF
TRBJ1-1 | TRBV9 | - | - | TGTGCCAGCAGTAAGGAAGGGGGTGTCAACACTGAAGCTTTCTTT | CASSKEGGVNTEAFF
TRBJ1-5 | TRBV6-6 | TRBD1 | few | TGTGCCAGCAGTTACTCGACGGGGACAGGGGGTTATAGCAATCAGCCCCAGCATTTT | CASSYSTGTGGYSNQPQHF
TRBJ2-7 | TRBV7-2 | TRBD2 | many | TGTGCCAGCAGCTCAGCCGGACTAGCGGGGTCTGAGGTCGGCTACGAGCAGTACTTC | CASSSAGLAGSEVGYEQYF
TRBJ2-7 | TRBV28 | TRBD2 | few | TGTGCCAGCAGCAGGGCGAGGTTAGCGGGAGTCTACGAGCAGTACTTC | CASSRARLAGVYEQYF
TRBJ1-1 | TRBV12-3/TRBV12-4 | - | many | TGTGCCAGCAGTTTAGCGGACCTGAACACTGAAGCTTTCTTT | CASSLADLNTEAFF
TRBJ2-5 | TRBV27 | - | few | TGTGCCAGCAGTTTCGTTTCGGAAGAGACCCAGTACTTC | CASSFVSEETQYF
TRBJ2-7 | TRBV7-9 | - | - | TGTGCCAGCACCCGCGCAGGGTTAGGGCAGTACTTC | CASTRAGLGQYF
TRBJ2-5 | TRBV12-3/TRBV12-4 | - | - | TGTGCCAGCAGTTTAACGTTGGAGGGGGCGATGGAGACCCAGTACTTC | CASSLTLEGAMETQYF
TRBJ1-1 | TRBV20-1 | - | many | TGCAGTGCTAGGGACGGAATGAACACTGAAGCTTTCTTT | CSARDGMNTEAFF
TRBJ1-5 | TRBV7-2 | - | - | TGTGCCAGCGGCTCCAACGAGGAGGCAGGGGATTATCAGCCCCAGCATTTT | CASGSNEEAGDYQPQHF
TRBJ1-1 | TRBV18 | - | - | TGTGCCAGCTCACCACCTGAAGGGGTCAACACTGAAGCTTTCTTT | CASSPPEGVNTEAFF
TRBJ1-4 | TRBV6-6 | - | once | TGTGCCAGCAGTTACTCGACTCCGACTGCAACTAATGAAAAACTGTTTTTT | CASSYSTPTATNEKLFF